These 5 T cell receptor beta chains originate from one sample sequenced in a study of blood T cell repertoires in COVID-19. Profiled with immunoSEQ multiplex PCR; TCRdb holds only in-frame clones, not every one. The sample has 100,000 to 150,000 clones, around nine tenths seen once; the top ten hold more than 2%. What was sequenced was peripheral blood. Every receptor here comes from a woman aged 45-60 years with acute or convalescent COVID-19.

V usage is TRBV29-1 and J usage is TRBJ1-1; 11 bases are shared with TRBD1. V lost 6 bases and J lost 2; bases outside the gene matches: 8. Germline V gene data show CDR1 as SQVTM and CDR2 as ANQGSEA. The CDR3 runs 15 residues. CDR3 region: CSVHPGQGANTEAFF. Here the CDR3 DNA reads TGCAGCGTACATCCAGGACAGGGGGCCAACACTGAAGCTTTCTTT. The full variable domain, with the rest looked up from reference TRBV29-1 and TRBJ1-1, is SAVISQKPSRDICQRGTSLTIQCQVDSQVTMMFWYRQQPGQSLTLIATANQGSEATYESGFVIDKFPISRPNLTFSTLTVSNMSPEDSSIYLCSVHPGQGANTEAFFGQGTRLTVV.

J is TRBJ1-2 and V is TRBV5-4, with 7 positions matching TRBD1. With 1 base clipped from V and 4 bases from J, the junction kept 7 bases outside the gene matches. The CDR3 extends over 15 amino acids. Germline lookup yields CDR1 SGHNT and CDR2 YYREEE (reference sequence). The CDR3 DNA sequence: TGTGCCAGCAGCTTGACGGGACAGCCCTCCTATGGCTACACCTTC. It codes for CASSLTGQPSYGYTF.

The chain couples TRBV24-1 to TRBJ2-6; TRBD2 is a possible D gene (6 bases). The CDR3 is 16 amino acids. The V gene's germline CDR1 is KGHDR and CDR2 SFDVKD. V was cut by 5 bases and J by 2 bases, with 12 bases left in between. For the CDR3, the DNA is TGTGCCACCAGTGGGCAGGGACTCACTGGGGCCAACGTCCTGACTTTC. It encodes CATSGQGLTGANVLTF.

This chain connects TRBV20-1 to TRBJ2-1; D remains unclear. Per germline, CDR1 DFQATT and CDR2 SNEGSKA (reference sequence). V was trimmed by 2 bases and J by 8 bases, leaving 7 bases between them. The CDR3 sequence is 11 residues long. CDR3 coding DNA: TGCAGTGCTAGATCGGGTCATGAGCAGTTCTTC. Encoded protein: CSARSGHEQFF.

This rearrangement joins TRBV6-1 to TRBJ2-1, with 7 bases aligning to TRBD1. The CDR3 is 15 residues long. V lost 1 base and J lost 3; bases outside the gene matches: 3. Germline assignment: CDR1 MNHNS and CDR2 SASEGT. The CDR3 region has the DNA TGTGCCAGCAGTGAAGACAGGGGCCTCTACAATGAGCAGTTCTTC. Translation: CASSEDRGLYNEQFF.